The source of this T cell receptor beta chain is a study of blood T cell repertoires in COVID-19. The CDR3 is made up of 15 amino acids. Germline CDR1 reads MNHEY; CDR2 reads SMNVEV (reference sequence). V trimming: 0 bases; J trimming: 4 bases; junction bases outside the gene matches: 1. Using immunoSEQ multiplex PCR, the repertoire was profiled, and TCRdb retains in-frame clones only, with some absent. Among 400,000 to 450,000 clones, about 91% were seen once, and the ten largest hold over 10%. The chain couples TRBV27 to TRBJ2-2; 8 bases line up with TRBD1. This sequence was found in a woman in her forties or fifties with COVID-19, enrolled during active disease. The source material was peripheral blood. The CDR3 nucleotides are TGTGCCAGCAGTTTATCGGGACAGGTCACCGGGGAGCTGTTTTTT. Its translation is CASSLSGQVTGELFF.